Listed here are 27 T cell receptor beta chains from one sample, sequenced in a study of cytomegalovirus exposure and HLA in healthy donors (dated by TCRdb to 2017 to 2019). The library was built by means of the immunoSEQ multiplex PCR assay. For the multiplex PCR, a mixture combining 60 forward primers for TCR Vbeta segments and 13 reverse primers for TCR Jbeta segments was used. The clones in this table, taken by TCRdb from immuneACCESS, are in-frame only. Not every clone is retained; where verified, under half of the shortfall comes from an unresolved V gene, and the cause of the rest is unknown. Recorded for this sample are over 120,000 clones; around two thirds of them occurred a single time. Jointly, the top ten make up approximately 2% of the sample. The source material was PBMCs. The receptors derive from a woman in her fifties or sixties in good health and CMV-seropositive.

This rearrangement joins TRBV7-9 to TRBJ2-7; 8 bases align to TRBD1. V shed 5 bases and J 1 base; nucleotides not matched to a gene: 4. This CDR3 comprises 14 residues. CDR1 and CDR2 (germline): SEHNR, FQNEAQ (reference sequence). CDR3 loop: CASSAGTGSYEQYF. The CDR3 region has the DNA TGTGCCAGCAGCGCCGGGACAGGTTCCTACGAGCAGTACTTC.

The chain joins TRBV9 to TRBJ2-1; D might be TRBD2 (5 bases). CDR1 is SGDLS and CDR2 is YYNGEE in the germline V gene. V was clipped by 0 bases and J by 2 bases, with 9 bases between them. There are 15 residues in the CDR3. CDR3 loop: CASSVERTAYNEQFF. DNA for the CDR3: TGTGCCAGCAGCGTAGAGCGGACGGCCTACAATGAGCAGTTCTTC.

The chain uses TRBV27 and TRBJ1-5; 10 bases match TRBD1. The CDR3 extends over 13 amino acids. Germline CDR1 and CDR2: MNHEY and SMNVEV (reference sequence). The trim removed 4 bases at V and 6 bases at J, leaving 0 bases unmatched. CDR3 sequence reads: CASSWDRGQPQHF. Written as DNA, the CDR3 is TGTGCCAGCAGTTGGGACAGGGGTCAGCCCCAGCATTTT.

The chain recombines TRBV29-1 with TRBJ1-1, with D possibly matching TRBD1 (5 bases). With 7 bases removed from V and 0 bases from J, the gap between germline ends came to 12 bases. Germline lookup yields CDR1 SQVTM and CDR2 ANQGSEA. The CDR3 covers 13 residues. In DNA, the CDR3 is TGCAGCGCATGGACAAGCCTGAACACTGAAGCTTTCTTT. Protein sequence: CSAWTSLNTEAFF.

This chain links TRBV29-1 with TRBJ2-5; TRBD1 might be the D (6 bases). TRBJ2-7 matches the DNA end more closely, so the J call is doubtful. The CDR3 extends over 12 amino acids. CDR1 and CDR2 from the germline V gene are SQVTM and ANQGSEA. CDR3 sequence: CSVARDTYEQYF. As DNA, the CDR3 is TGCAGCGTTGCCCGGGACACCTACGAGCAGTACTTC.

The chain has TRBV5-4 and TRBJ2-1; 12 bases align to TRBD2. Germline CDR1 reads SGHNT; CDR2 reads YYREEE (reference sequence). The J segment lost 6 bases and the V segment lost 4 bases, leaving 8 bases of the junction unmatched. CDR3 size: 16 residues. The CDR3 DNA is TGTGCCAGCAGCCCTACAGCTAGCGGGAGGGGCAATGAGCAGTTCTTC. This encodes CASSPTASGRGNEQFF.

This chain uses TRBV27 with TRBJ2-7; 12 nucleotides line up with TRBD1. Unmatched junction bases numbered 9, after V lost 5 bases and J lost 4 bases. The CDR3 is 16 residues long. The germline CDR1 and CDR2 sequences are MNHEY and SMNVEV (reference sequence). The CDR3 protein is CASSPRGQGAWYEQYF. DNA for the CDR3: TGTGCCAGCAGTCCCAGGGGACAGGGGGCGTGGTACGAGCAGTACTTC.

This clone occurred a few times. The identical CDR3 is also encoded by other nucleotide sequences in the sample. The rearrangement uses TRBV5-1 and TRBJ1-1, with D unclear. Deletions cut 0 bases from V and 1 base from J, with 7 bases between. CDR3 length: 14 residues. The germline gives CDR1 SGHRS, CDR2 YFSETQ. The CDR3 bases are TGCGCCAGCAGCTTGGACGCGGGGAACACTGAAGCTTTCTTT. This sequence encodes CASSLDAGNTEAFF.

The rearrangement links TRBV5-1 to TRBJ2-3, with 16 positions matching TRBD2. CDR3 size: 17 residues. From germline, CDR1 is SGHRS and CDR2 YFSETQ. J lost 3 bases, V lost 3 bases, and 4 bases had no gene match. The CDR3 region is CASSYGTSGGVTDTQYF. Here the CDR3 DNA reads TGCGCCAGCAGCTACGGGACTAGCGGGGGGGTTACAGATACGCAGTATTTT.

V and J are TRBV27 and TRBJ2-1; D is undetermined. The CDR3 totals 14 residues. Trimming stripped 2 bases from V and 7 bases from J, with 12 bases between. Germline V lookup: CDR1 MNHEY, CDR2 SMNVEV (reference sequence). The DNA for the CDR3 is TGTGCCAGCAGTTTACTAGGAATTCGGAATGAGCAGTTCTTC. Amino acids: CASSLLGIRNEQFF.

The CDR3 reads CASSLRGGYTF. CDR3 nucleotides: TGTGCCAGCAGTTTAAGGGGTGGCTACACCTTC. V gene TRBV28 combines with J gene TRBJ1-2; a weak D match, TRBD1 (5 bases). The V gene's germline CDR1 is MDHEN and CDR2 SYDVKM. CDR3 size: 11 residues. The V end lost 2 bases, the J end lost 7 bases, and 5 bases lay between the germline ends.

The J gene is TRBJ2-4, the V gene TRBV19; possibly TRBD1 for D (6 bases). Germline-derived CDR1 and CDR2 are LNHDA and SQIVND (reference sequence). V lost 8 bases, J lost 1 base, and 9 bases lay in between. There are 13 residues in the CDR3. The CDR3 DNA follows: TGTGCCAGTGGGGACAACGCCAAAAACATTCAGTACTTC. It encodes CASGDNAKNIQYF.

The chain combines TRBV5-6 with TRBJ1-2; D is uncertain. Germline V lookup: CDR1 SGHDT, CDR2 YYEEEE. The CDR3 runs to 14 residues. The ends were cut back, 4 bases at V and 7 bases at J, with 17 bases in the middle. Here the CDR3 reads CASSPRGSTTGYTF. CDR3 DNA sequence: TGTGCCAGCAGCCCTCGGGGATCCACGACTGGCTACACCTTC.

The J gene is TRBJ1-1, the V gene TRBV18; unclear D gene. The CDR3 runs 15 residues. Germline V gene sequence: CDR1 KGHSH, CDR2 LQKENI. Trimming removed 3 bases from V and 0 bases from J, with 11 bases in between. CDR3 nucleotide sequence: TGTGCCAGCTCACCGTATCCGGGGATGAACACTGAAGCTTTCTTT. It translates to CASSPYPGMNTEAFF.

The V gene is TRBV6-6, the J gene TRBJ2-7, with 8 bases lining up with TRBD2. Germline V CDR1 and CDR2: MNHNY, SVGAGI (reference sequence). J gave up 2 bases and V 6 bases, and 6 bases lay outside the gene matches. CDR3 length equals 14 residues. CDR3 amino acids: CASSPRLATYEQYF. CDR3 nucleotides: TGTGCCAGCAGCCCCCGACTAGCGACCTACGAGCAGTACTTC.

The chain is built from TRBV5-4 and TRBJ1-5, with unresolved D. The CDR3 contains 15 residues. V gave up 0 bases and J gave up 8 bases, with 15 bases separating them. The germline V gene encodes CDR1 SGHNT and CDR2 YYREEE (reference sequence). The CDR3 loop reads CASSLDGKQVEPQHF. The CDR3 region has the DNA TGTGCCAGCAGCTTGGACGGGAAGCAAGTGGAGCCCCAGCATTTT.

The chain is built from TRBV27 and TRBJ1-5; possibly TRBD1 for D (6 bases). The CDR3 runs to 14 residues. V shed 8 bases and J shed 4 bases, with 15 bases lying between them. Germline V lookup: CDR1 MNHEY, CDR2 SMNVEV (reference sequence). The CDR3 DNA reads TGTGCCAGCCGTATCGGACAGAGTAATCAGCCCCAGCATTTT. Translated, it gives CASRIGQSNQPQHF.

The chain carries TRBV11-2 and TRBJ1-2; tentatively, D is TRBD1 (5 bases). V dropped 4 bases and J dropped 8 bases, with 17 bases sitting between them. Germline V gene lookup returns CDR1 SGHAT and CDR2 FQNNGV. This CDR3 region has 14 residues. The CDR3 sequence is CASSYPGGGRGYTF. CDR3 sequence (DNA): TGTGCCAGCAGCTACCCGGGGGGGGGTAGAGGCTACACCTTC.

The V gene is TRBV5-4, the J gene TRBJ2-5, with TRBD1 identical over 8 bases. With V trimmed by 5 bases and J by 4 bases, 7 bases remained unmatched. Germline CDR1 and CDR2: SGHNT and YYREEE (reference sequence). The CDR3 is made up of 14 amino acids. The CDR3: CASRPGQGPETQYF. The CDR3 DNA reads as TGTGCCAGCAGACCCGGACAGGGACCAGAGACCCAGTACTTC.

The chain is built from TRBV28 and TRBJ1-5, with TRBD1 matching 8 bases. The germline CDR1 and CDR2 sequences are MDHEN and SYDVKM. The CDR3 totals 15 residues. V lost 1 base to trimming and J lost 9 bases; unmatched junction nucleotides: 8. CDR3: CASSLSGTGETPQHF. The DNA of the CDR3 is TGTGCCAGCAGTTTATCCGGGACAGGCGAGACGCCCCAGCATTTT.

This chain connects TRBV2 to TRBJ2-4; D remains unclear. Germline assignment: CDR1 SNHLY and CDR2 FYNNEI. The CDR3 has 14 residues. The V and J ends lost 3 bases and 0 bases respectively, with 6 bases between them. CDR3 amino acids: CASSDQRAKNIQYF. In DNA form, the CDR3 reads TGTGCCAGCAGTGACCAGCGAGCCAAAAACATTCAGTACTTC.

The V and J genes are TRBV25-1 and TRBJ1-5; D is unclear. The CDR3 sequence is 14 residues long. The V and J ends lost 2 bases and 6 bases respectively, with 11 bases between them. Germline V lookup: CDR1 MGHDK, CDR2 SYGVNS. CDR3 sequence reads: CASSETPLSQPQHF. CDR3 bases: TGTGCCAGCAGTGAAACCCCCCTAAGTCAGCCCCAGCATTTT.

This clone was detected a few times. The chain has TRBV9 and TRBJ2-1, with 7 bases identical to TRBD2. The CDR3 has 15 residues. Germline V gene sequence: CDR1 SGDLS, CDR2 YYNGEE. The junction had 4 bases not matched to a gene; V was cut back by 0 bases and J by 4 bases. The CDR3 is CASSVGSGTYNEQFF. CDR3 DNA sequence: TGTGCCAGCAGCGTAGGCAGCGGGACGTACAATGAGCAGTTCTTC. The variable domain in full, completed from reference TRBV9 and TRBJ2-1, reads DSGVTQTPKHLITATGQRVTLRCSPRSGDLSVYWYQQSLDQGLQFLIQYYNGEERAKGNILERFSAQQFPDLHSELNLSSLELGDSALYFCASSVGSGTYNEQFFGPGTRLTVL.

The rearrangement joins TRBV28 to TRBJ1-3; D unresolved. With 7 bases removed from V and 1 base from J, the gap between germline ends came to 17 bases. CDR3 length: 16 amino acids. From germline, CDR1 is MDHEN and CDR2 SYDVKM. CDR3 amino acids: CASTRGGSRSGNTIYF. Here the CDR3 DNA reads TGTGCCAGCACCCGCGGCGGGAGTCGGTCTGGAAACACCATATATTTT. Together with reference TRBV28 and TRBJ1-3, the CDR3 gives the full variable domain: DVKVTQSSRYLVKRTGEKVFLECVQDMDHENMFWYRQDPGLGLRLIYFSYDVKMKEKGDIPEGYSVSREKKERFSLILESASTNQTSMYLCASTRGGSRSGNTIYFGEGSWLTVV.

The chain uses TRBV28 and TRBJ2-3; weak D call: TRBD1 (5 bases). There are 15 residues in the CDR3. Germline-derived CDR1 and CDR2 are MDHEN and SYDVKM. Trimming cost V 7 bases and J 1 base, with 15 bases left between them. CDR3 protein: CASTTPEGGTDTQYF. CDR3 DNA sequence: TGTGCCAGCACCACCCCGGAAGGGGGCACAGATACGCAGTATTTT. The whole variable domain, filled in from reference TRBV28 and TRBJ2-3, reads DVKVTQSSRYLVKRTGEKVFLECVQDMDHENMFWYRQDPGLGLRLIYFSYDVKMKEKGDIPEGYSVSREKKERFSLILESASTNQTSMYLCASTTPEGGTDTQYFGPGTRLTVL.

V and J are TRBV19 and TRBJ1-1; TRBD1 agrees at 10 bases. Germline CDR1 is LNHDA and CDR2 is SQIVND (reference sequence). The CDR3 runs 14 residues. V lost 5 bases, J lost 5 bases, and 5 bases stayed unmatched. CDR3 in amino acids: CASSSWTGGTEAFF. CDR3 sequence (DNA): TGTGCCAGTAGTTCTTGGACAGGGGGGACTGAAGCTTTCTTT.

This clone was counted only a few times. CDR3 sequence: CASSLMGGWAFF. The CDR3 nucleotides are TGTGCCAGCAGCTTAATGGGGGGATGGGCTTTCTTT. The chain uses TRBV7-9 and TRBJ1-1, with TRBD1 as a possible D gene (5 bases). The length of the CDR3 is 12 residues. Trimming stripped 2 bases from V and 11 bases from J, with 12 bases between. Per the germline V gene, CDR1 is SEHNR and CDR2 is FQNEAQ (reference sequence). Based on the CDR3 plus reference TRBV7-9 and TRBJ1-1, the full variable domain is DTGVSQNPRHKITKRGQNVTFRCDPISEHNRLYWYRQTLGQGPEFLTYFQNEAQLEKSRLLSDRFSAERPKGSFSTLEIQRTEQGDSAMYLCASSLMGGWAFFGQGTRLTVV.